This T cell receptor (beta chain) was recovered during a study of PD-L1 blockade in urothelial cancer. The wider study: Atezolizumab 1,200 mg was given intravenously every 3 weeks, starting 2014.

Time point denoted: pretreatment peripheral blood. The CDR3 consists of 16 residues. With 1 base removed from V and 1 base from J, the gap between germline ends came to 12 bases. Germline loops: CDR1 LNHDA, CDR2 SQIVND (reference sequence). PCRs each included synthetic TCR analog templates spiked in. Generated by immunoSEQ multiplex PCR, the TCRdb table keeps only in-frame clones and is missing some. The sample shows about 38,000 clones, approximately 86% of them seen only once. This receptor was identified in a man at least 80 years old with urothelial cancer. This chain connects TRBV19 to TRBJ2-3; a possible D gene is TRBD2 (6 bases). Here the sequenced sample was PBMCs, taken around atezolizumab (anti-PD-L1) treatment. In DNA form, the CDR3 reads TGTGCCAGTAGTATAGGATTAAAGCGGGGCACAGATACGCAGTATTTT. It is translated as CASSIGLKRGTDTQYF.